This T cell receptor beta chain was observed in a study of cytomegalovirus exposure and HLA in healthy donors. Study context: The 90 to 150 validation repertoires, a later analysis reported, used the same platform as the approximately 730 repertoires from the first cohort.

Study-level results: In vitro work confirmed that three CMV-associated chains recognize CMV antigens.

V was pared by 5 bases and J by 5 bases, with 12 bases of the junction left unmatched. The germline V gene encodes CDR1 SQVTM and CDR2 ANQGSEA. This CDR3 has 15 residues. This clone came up once. Its antigen is not known. Produced via immunoSEQ multiplex PCR; TCRdb's table is partial and in-frame only. The repertoire consists of 200,000 to 250,000 clones, with about nine tenths occurring once and the leading ten covering 1% to 1.2%. The TCR comes from a woman between 18 and 29 years old in good health and CMV-seronegative. The rearrangement links TRBV29-1 to TRBJ2-7; the match to TRBD1 covers 10 bases. The sequenced sample was PBMCs. CDR3 sequence (DNA): TGCAGCGTTTCCATGGACAGGGGGAATGCCCACGAGCAGTACTTC. Protein product: CSVSMDRGNAHEQYF.